These 9 T cell receptor beta chains were all obtained from the same sample, sequenced in a study of blood T cells in healthy people across ages. A J-beta primer mix and a sample-barcoded 5' primer were used in a second PCR of about 7 to 12 cycles. One entry per CDR3 protein results from TCRdb running MiXCR on the 5' RACE reads. The data hold 980,000 or so distinct CDR3 sequences, with around 48% observed a single time. What was sequenced was blood. These receptors were taken from a man aged 30 to 45 in good health.

The chain is built from TRBV9 and TRBJ2-7; TRBD2 is a possible D gene (5 bases). The germline V gene has CDR1 SGDLS and CDR2 YYNGEE. Between the trimmed V and J ends, which lost 0 bases and 7 bases, there was a span of 17 bases. This CDR3 is 15 amino acids long. The CDR3 DNA sequence: TGTGCCAGCAGCGTAGGGCGCCCGGGGATCAATGAGCAGTACTTC. Translation gives CASSVGRPGINEQYF.

V is TRBV29-1 and J is TRBJ2-1, with D possibly being TRBD1 (7 bases). Looked up from germline, CDR1 is SQVTM and CDR2 is ANQGSEA. The CDR3 sequence is 13 residues long. The CDR3 DNA sequence: TGCAGGCAGAGACAGGGAGGCGAGGAGACCCAGTTCTTC. This sequence encodes CRQRQGGEETQFF.

This clonotype was counted only a few times. J is TRBJ1-2 and V is TRBV12-3 or TRBV12-4; 7 positions match TRBD1. The V gene end was trimmed by 6 bases and the J gene end by 2 bases; junction bases not matched to a gene: 3. The CDR3 length is 13 residues. This CDR3 reads CASRMTGNYGYTF. In DNA form, the CDR3 reads TGTGCCAGCAGGATGACAGGGAACTATGGCTACACCTTC.

This clonotype was detected many times. The rearrangement links TRBV28 to TRBJ2-7; the D is unclear. Germline V gene sequence: CDR1 MDHEN, CDR2 SYDVKM. Deletions cut 2 bases from V and 9 bases from J, with 11 bases between. The CDR3 runs to 12 residues. CDR3 residues: CASSLLSGLQYF. As DNA, the CDR3 is TGTGCCAGCAGTTTACTTTCCGGGCTGCAGTACTTC. The full variable domain, rest sourced from reference TRBV28 and TRBJ2-7, is DVKVTQSSRYLVKRTGEKVFLECVQDMDHENMFWYRQDPGLGLRLIYFSYDVKMKEKGDIPEGYSVSREKKERFSLILESASTNQTSMYLCASSLLSGLQYFGPGTRLTVT.

V usage is TRBV15 and J usage is TRBJ2-3; either TRBD1 or TRBD2 may supply D (5 bases each). The CDR3 sequence is 15 residues long. Trimming took off 0 bases at V and 4 bases at J, with 11 bases between the two ends. Germline V CDR1 and CDR2: LNHNV, YYDKDF (reference sequence). CDR3 bases: TGTGCCACCAGCAGAGATGTCAGGGAGTCAGATACGCAGTATTTT. It yields the protein CATSRDVRESDTQYF.

This clonotype was detected a few times. This sequence joins TRBV2 and TRBJ2-3; perhaps D is TRBD1 or TRBD2 (6 bases each). Looked up from germline, CDR1 is SNHLY and CDR2 is FYNNEI. This CDR3 comprises 14 residues. V lost 7 bases and J lost 4, with 15 bases in between. The CDR3 nucleotides read TGTGCCAGCACCCCAGGGGTAGCGGCAGATACGCAGTATTTT. The encoded protein is CASTPGVAADTQYF.

CDR3 sequence: CASLPISYEQYF. CDR3 nucleotides: TGTGCCAGCCTTCCCATTTCCTACGAGCAGTACTTC. The chain has TRBV7-9 and TRBJ2-7; no clear D. The germline V gene has CDR1 SEHNR and CDR2 FQNEAQ (reference sequence). The CDR3 totals 12 residues. V was shortened by 8 bases and J by 1 base, with 9 bases between the two germline ends.

This chain joins TRBV28 and TRBJ1-2, with TRBD1 matching 12 bases. The CDR3 extends over 16 amino acids. The ends lost 5 bases at V and 5 bases at J; junction bases unmatched: 9. The V gene's germline CDR1 is MDHEN and CDR2 SYDVKM. The CDR3 is CASSLGTGGSGYGYTF. Written as DNA, the CDR3 is TGTGCCAGCAGTCTCGGGACAGGGGGCTCTGGTTATGGCTACACCTTC.

This chain joins TRBV7-3 and TRBJ2-5, with TRBD2 identical over 9 bases. Trimming cost V 5 bases and J 4 bases; bases outside gene matches: 8. Germline V CDR1 and CDR2: SGHTA, FQGTGA. There are 15 residues in the CDR3. CDR3 in DNA: TGTGCCAGCAGCAAGACTGGCGGGGGGGCAGAGACCCAGTACTTC. It specifies CASSKTGGGAETQYF.